These 5 T cell receptor beta chains were sequenced from one sample in a study of blood T cells in healthy people across ages. The use of a sample-barcoded 5' primer and a J-beta primer mix characterized a second PCR of roughly 6 to 12 cycles. Each CDR3 protein is one row after TCRdb ran MiXCR on the 5' RACE reads. The table includes about 680,000 distinct CDR3 sequences, around half detected once. Sequenced sample: blood. The receptor set was obtained from an older woman in good health.

The rearrangement uses TRBV29-1 and TRBJ2-7; TRBD2 matches at 7 bases. V dropped 3 bases and J dropped 6; count of bases not matched to a gene: 8. The CDR3 length is 13 residues. CDR1 is SQVTM, CDR2 ANQGSEA, per germline. The CDR3 region is CSVEGREQGEQYF. The CDR3 nucleotides are TGCAGCGTTGAGGGGAGGGAGCAAGGCGAGCAGTACTTC.

The gene calls are TRBV29-1 and TRBJ2-5; TRBD2 matches 7 bases. Unmatched junction bases numbered 12, after V lost 6 bases and J lost 5 bases. Germline CDR1 and CDR2: SQVTM and ANQGSEA. CDR3 length: 14 amino acids. In DNA, the CDR3 is TGCAGCGTGAGGAATCCCGGGGGGTTCGAGACCCAGTACTTC. Translated, it gives CSVRNPGGFETQYF.

The chain couples TRBV21-1 to TRBJ2-1; TRBD2 is the table's D call and was not checked against the DNA. TRBV21-1 counts as a pseudogene. The CDR3 totals 16 residues. CDR3 in DNA: TGTGCCAGCAGCAAAGCGCCTAGCGGGAGATACAATGAGCAGTTCTTC. The encoded protein is CASSKAPSGRYNEQFF.

This clonotype was counted only a few times. The chain recombines TRBV2 with TRBJ1-2; TRBD1 might be the D (5 bases). CDR1 is SNHLY and CDR2 is FYNNEI in the germline V gene. CDR3 size: 12 residues. V was clipped by 7 bases and J by 3 bases, with 9 bases between them. The CDR3 sequence is CASKGDHYGYTF. The CDR3 nucleotides read TGTGCCAGCAAAGGGGACCACTATGGCTACACCTTC.

This chain links TRBV12-3 or TRBV12-4 with TRBJ2-7; 10 nucleotides line up with TRBD1. The DNA end is a closer match to TRBJ2-4, so the J assignment may be wrong. The CDR3 is 15 residues long. The CDR3 DNA follows: TGTGCCAGCAGTTTTCCCGGGACAGGGGAAAACATTCAGTACTTC. It codes for CASSFPGTGENIQYF.